Listed below are T cell receptor beta chains from one sample, sequenced in a study of cytomegalovirus exposure and HLA in healthy donors. Profiled with immunoSEQ multiplex PCR; TCRdb holds only in-frame clones, not every one. Of about 130,000 clones in the sample, around three quarters were seen once. The sample was PBMCs. The receptors derive from a male donor in good health and CMV-seropositive. The CDR3 runs from the conserved cysteine through the conserved F or W. A D gene is named only where the DNA matches it firmly. Clone sizes are given selectively: once, few, many, or a class where the clone is expanded.

once	TRBV4-1	TRBJ1-2	.	TGCGCCAGCAGCCAAGAAGGAGTGGCAGGGGAAAGTAGGTTC	CASSQEGVAGESRF
.	TRBV7-9	TRBJ2-7	TRBD1	TGTGCCAGCAGCTTAGGGCACAGGGGCTACGAGCAGTACTTC	CASSLGHRGYEQYF
few	TRBV27	TRBJ2-7	.	TGTGCCAGCAGTTGGGGTCTTGGGGGGATGGGCTACGAGCAGTACTTC	CASSWGLGGMGYEQYF
.	TRBV2	TRBJ2-3	TRBD1	TGTGCCAGCAGCACTAGGGACAGGGGGCGAGATACGCAGTATTTT	CASSTRDRGRDTQYF
.	TRBV18	TRBJ2-5	TRBD1	TGTGCCAGCTCACCGAGGACAGGGGGCCAGGAGACCCAGTACTTC	CASSPRTGGQETQYF
few	TRBV5-4	TRBJ2-5	TRBD2	TGTGCCAGCAGCTTAGCGGGGCCGCAAGAGACCCAGTACTTC	CASSLAGPQETQYF
.	TRBV29-1	TRBJ1-1	TRBD1	TGCAGCGTTGACAAGACAGGGCAGAACACTGAAGCTTTCTTT	CSVDKTGQNTEAFF
.	TRBV13	TRBJ1-4	.	TGTGCCAGCAGCCCACGGCCGGCAGGGGCTGAAAAACTGTTTTTT	CASSPRPAGAEKLFF
.	TRBV11-2	TRBJ2-2	TRBD2	TGTGCCAGCAGCCCCCTAGCGGGGGTGGCCGGGGAGCTGTTTTTT	CASSPLAGVAGELFF
.	TRBV28	TRBJ2-7	TRBD2	TGTGCCAGCAGTCTACCTAGCGGGAGGCTCTACGAGCAGTACTTC	CASSLPSGRLYEQYF
.	TRBV28	TRBJ2-7	.	TGTGCCAGCAGTGGCAGCTCCTACGAGCAGTACTTC	CASSGSSYEQYF
.	TRBV5-6	TRBJ1-1	.	TGTGCCAGCAGCCTCCGCGGGATGAACACTGAAGCTTTCTTT	CASSLRGMNTEAFF
.	TRBV9	TRBJ2-3	.	TGTGCCAGCACCGGTGCGAGGCTACAATCAGATACGCAGTATTTT	CASTGARLQSDTQYF
.	TRBV11-3	TRBJ2-5	TRBD1	TGTGCCAGCAGTTCCGGACAGGGCCAAGAGACCCAGTACTTC	CASSSGQGQETQYF
once	TRBV7-9	TRBJ1-2	.	TGTGCCAGCAGCTTAGCGTTGGCAGGATCCACCTTC	CASSLALAGSTF
.	TRBV19	TRBJ1-1	.	TGTGCCAGTAGACTACTGAACACTGAAGCTTTCTTT	CASRLLNTEAFF
.	TRBV7-9	TRBJ2-7	.	TGTGCCAGCAGCTCCCCCGGGAGCTACCCCTACGAGCAGTACTTC	CASSSPGSYPYEQYF